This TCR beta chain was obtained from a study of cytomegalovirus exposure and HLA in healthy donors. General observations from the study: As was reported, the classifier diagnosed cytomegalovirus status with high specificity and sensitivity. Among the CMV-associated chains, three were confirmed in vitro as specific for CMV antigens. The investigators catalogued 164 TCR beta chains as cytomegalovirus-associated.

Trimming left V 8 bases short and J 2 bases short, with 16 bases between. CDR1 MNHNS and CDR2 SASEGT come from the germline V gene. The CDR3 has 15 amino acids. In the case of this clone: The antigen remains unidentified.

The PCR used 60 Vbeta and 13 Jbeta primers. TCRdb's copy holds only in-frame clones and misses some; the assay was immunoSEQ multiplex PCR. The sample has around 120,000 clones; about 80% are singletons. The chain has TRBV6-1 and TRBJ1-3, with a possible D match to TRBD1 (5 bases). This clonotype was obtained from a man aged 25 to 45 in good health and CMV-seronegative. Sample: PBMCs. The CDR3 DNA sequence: TGTGCCAGCGCCCAAGGCAGGGCCGCTGGAAACACCATATATTTT. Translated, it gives CASAQGRAAGNTIYF.